This T cell receptor (beta chain) originates from a study of OX40 agonist ivuxolimab in advanced cancers. Study overall: From about 23 to 85 years was the age range, with a mean of 60 years, and approximately 84% were male. Treatment received earlier with anti-PD-1, anti-PD-L1 or anti-CTLA-4 agents was allowed, and under 50% had some. Three individuals attained partial responses, comprising one hepatocellular carcinoma case and two cutaneous melanoma cases. Study-wide results and caveats: Relative to CD4+ cells, CD8+ T cells on average had more expanded clones.

In regard to this clone: Its specificity is unknown.

This CDR3 is 15 amino acids long. Germline CDR1 reads KGHSH; CDR2 reads LQKENI. Trimming removed 3 bases at V and 3 bases at J, with 12 bases between. Only in-frame clones appear in the TCRdb table, and some are missing; sequencing was by immunoSEQ multiplex PCR. The sample holds about 79,000 clones, around 90% seen once. The clonotype comes from an adult with an advanced solid tumor such as melanoma, head and neck, liver or kidney cancer. The chain carries TRBV18 and TRBJ1-5; the D is unclear. Material: CD4+ or CD8+ T cells sorted from blood, obtained in a trial of the OX40 agonist ivuxolimab. CDR3 in amino acids: CASSPLHGTNQPQHF. CDR3 coding DNA: TGTGCCAGCTCACCCCTACACGGAACCAATCAGCCCCAGCATTTT.